The next 18 T cell receptor beta chains were all read from a single sample in a study of blood T cell repertoires in COVID-19. TCRdb's copy holds only in-frame clones and misses some; the assay was immunoSEQ multiplex PCR. The sample holds fewer than 450,000 clones; about 90% are singletons and the top ten take about 6.7%. Sequencing input: peripheral blood. The receptors derive from a woman between 70 and 85 years old with COVID-19, enrolled during active disease.

The chain employs TRBV7-9 and TRBJ1-2; 8 bases map to TRBD1. CDR1 SEHNR and CDR2 FQNEAQ come from the germline V gene (reference sequence). Trimming took 5 bases from V and 7 from J; bases not matched to a gene: 6. There are 13 residues in the CDR3. The chain's CDR3 is CASSLDREGGYTF. CDR3 DNA sequence: TGTGCCAGCAGCCTGGACAGGGAAGGTGGCTACACCTTC. The full variable domain, with the rest looked up from reference TRBV7-9 and TRBJ1-2, is DTGVSQNPRHKITKRGQNVTFRCDPISEHNRLYWYRQTLGQGPEFLTYFQNEAQLEKSRLLSDRFSAERPKGSFSTLEIQRTEQGDSAMYLCASSLDREGGYTFGSGTRLTVV.

The DNA for the CDR3 is TGTGCCAGCAAGACAGGGACCAACACCGGGGAGCTGTTTTTT. Its protein product is CASKTGTNTGELFF. The rearrangement links TRBV19 to TRBJ2-2; 7 nucleotides match TRBD1. This CDR3 region has 14 residues. Per the germline V gene, CDR1 is LNHDA and CDR2 is SQIVND (reference sequence). V gave up 9 bases and J gave up 2 bases; unmatched junction bases: 6.

The genes are TRBV5-1 and TRBJ1-1, with unresolved D. The CDR3 covers 14 residues. The germline V gene encodes CDR1 SGHRS and CDR2 YFSETQ. Between the trimmed V and J ends, which lost 3 bases and 1 base, there was a span of 10 bases. CDR3 residues: CASSSSPGNTEAFF. CDR3 DNA sequence: TGCGCCAGCAGCTCCAGTCCAGGGAACACTGAAGCTTTCTTT.

This sequence joins TRBV30 and TRBJ2-1, with 8 bases fitting TRBD2. CDR3 length: 15 amino acids. J lost 6 bases, V lost 0 bases, and 7 bases had no gene match. Germline V gene sequence: CDR1 GTSNPN, CDR2 SVGIG (reference sequence). CDR3 sequence: CAWSVGLATGNEQFF. The CDR3 nucleotides read TGTGCCTGGAGTGTAGGACTAGCAACTGGCAATGAGCAGTTCTTC. The whole variable domain, remainder taken from reference TRBV30 and TRBJ2-1, is SQTIHQWPATLVQPVGSPLSLECTVEGTSNPNLYWYRQAAGRGLQLLFYSVGIGQISSEVPQNLSASRPQDRQFILSSKKLLLSDSGFYLCAWSVGLATGNEQFFGPGTRLTVL.

The genes are TRBV10-2 and TRBJ2-7; TRBD1 agrees at 8 bases. CDR1 is WSHSY and CDR2 is SAAADI in the germline V gene. The CDR3 has 15 amino acids. The junction had 11 bases not matched to a gene; V was cut back by 8 bases and J by 2 bases. For the CDR3, the DNA is TGCGCCAGCCGCCCGGGTCAGGGGGCAGCCTACGAGCAGTACTTC. It is translated as CASRPGQGAAYEQYF.

CDR3: CASSRGSQGGDTQYF. CDR3 DNA sequence: TGTGCCAGCAGTCGAGGAAGCCAGGGAGGAGATACGCAGTATTTT. The rearrangement links TRBV27 to TRBJ2-3, with D maybe TRBD2 (6 bases). V was trimmed by 5 bases and J by 5 bases, leaving 17 bases between them. Germline V gene lookup returns CDR1 MNHEY and CDR2 SMNVEV (reference sequence). The CDR3 consists of 15 residues.

The chain carries TRBV6-6 and TRBJ1-4, with TRBD1 identical over 9 bases. The germline gives CDR1 MNHNY, CDR2 SVGAGI (reference sequence). The CDR3 has 15 residues. The V and J ends lost 4 bases and 3 bases, in that order; junction bases with no gene match: 3. DNA for the CDR3: TGTGCCAGCAGTTTACAGGGGGCGGCTAATGAAAAACTGTTTTTT. It specifies CASSLQGAANEKLFF.

This sequence joins TRBV9 and TRBJ2-2; D may be TRBD1 (5 bases). The V gene lost 0 bases and the J gene lost 6 bases, with 9 bases spanning the gap. CDR1 and CDR2 (germline): SGDLS, YYNGEE. The CDR3 runs 14 residues. This CDR3 is CASSVGRVAGELFF. The CDR3 nucleotides are TGTGCCAGCAGCGTAGGCAGGGTGGCCGGGGAGCTGTTTTTT.

This clone was recorded once. The chain uses TRBV19 and TRBJ1-6, with D unclear. Trimming removed 4 bases at V and 7 bases at J, with 8 bases between. In germline, CDR1 is LNHDA, CDR2 SQIVND (reference sequence). This CDR3 is 13 amino acids long. For the CDR3, the DNA is TGTGCCAGTAGTACCCGGTCCAATTCACCCCTCCACTTT. It codes for CASSTRSNSPLHF. The variable domain in full, with the rest retrieved from reference TRBV19 and TRBJ1-6, is DGGITQSPKYLFRKEGQNVTLSCEQNLNHDAMYWYRQDPGQGLRLIYYSQIVNDFQKGDIAEGYSVSREKKESFPLTVTSAQKNPTAFYLCASSTRSNSPLHFGNGTRLTVT.

This clone has a single count. The rearrangement links TRBV7-9 to TRBJ1-4; D uncertain. V was cut by 9 bases and J by 8 bases, with 7 bases left in between. The CDR3 sequence is 10 residues long. Germline loops: CDR1 SEHNR, CDR2 FQNEAQ (reference sequence). This CDR3 is CASVGEKLFF. CDR3 DNA: TGTGCCAGTGTCGGGGAAAAACTGTTTTTT.

V is TRBV12-3 or TRBV12-4 and J is TRBJ1-2, with 8 bases fitting TRBD1. V trimming: 4 bases; J trimming: 8 bases; junction bases outside the gene matches: 6. The CDR3 runs to 13 residues. The CDR3 sequence: CASSSRTGSGYTF. The CDR3, as DNA: TGTGCCAGCAGTTCTCGGACAGGGAGCGGCTACACCTTC.

V and J are TRBV5-8 and TRBJ2-7; 11 nucleotides align to TRBD2. Germline V CDR1 and CDR2: SGHTS, YDEGEE. With V trimmed by 0 bases and J by 1 base, 6 bases remained unmatched. The CDR3 runs 17 residues. The CDR3 loop reads CASSLGPSGGTSYEQYF. Written as DNA, the CDR3 is TGTGCCAGCAGCTTGGGGCCTAGCGGGGGGACTTCCTACGAGCAGTACTTC.

This chain uses TRBV6-5 with TRBJ2-7; D possibly corresponds to TRBD1 (6 bases). Germline CDR1 MNHEY, CDR2 SVGAGI. The ends were cut back, 6 bases at V and 4 bases at J, with 16 bases in the middle. The CDR3 extends over 14 amino acids. CDR3 residues: CASSPVAGVYEQYF. The CDR3 bases are TGTGCCAGCAGCCCGGTGGCAGGGGTATACGAGCAGTACTTC.

The genes are TRBV7-9 and TRBJ1-1, with a possible D match to TRBD1 (5 bases). CDR1 and CDR2 from the germline V gene are SEHNR and FQNEAQ (reference sequence). Trimming shortened V by 1 base and J by 2 bases, and 11 bases separated the two germline ends. This CDR3 has 15 residues. CDR3 sequence (DNA): TGTGCCAGCAGCTTAGGTTGGGGCAGCAACACTGAAGCTTTCTTT. This codes for CASSLGWGSNTEAFF.

The rearrangement links TRBV19 to TRBJ1-3; 8 nucleotides agree with TRBD1. The V gene's germline CDR1 is LNHDA and CDR2 SQIVND (reference sequence). The CDR3 spans 17 residues. The V segment lost 5 bases and the J segment 0 bases; nucleotides outside the gene matches: 9. The CDR3 loop reads CASSSGTGSTSGNTIYF. The CDR3 nucleotides are TGTGCCAGTAGTTCCGGGACAGGATCAACCTCTGGAAACACCATATATTTT.

The CDR3 sequence: CASSATGGTMNTEAFF. CDR3 bases: TGTGCCAGCAGCGCCACAGGGGGTACTATGAACACTGAAGCTTTCTTT. The genes are TRBV9 and TRBJ1-1; 8 positions match TRBD1. Germline lookup yields CDR1 SGDLS and CDR2 YYNGEE. V lost 3 bases, J lost 0 bases, and 7 bases stayed unmatched. There are 16 residues in the CDR3. The full variable domain, with the rest looked up from reference TRBV9 and TRBJ1-1, is DSGVTQTPKHLITATGQRVTLRCSPRSGDLSVYWYQQSLDQGLQFLIQYYNGEERAKGNILERFSAQQFPDLHSELNLSSLELGDSALYFCASSATGGTMNTEAFFGQGTRLTVV.

The V call is TRBV5-6, the J call TRBJ1-2, with a weak D call TRBD1 (5 bases). V lost 2 bases and J lost 6, with 17 bases in between. The CDR3 is 15 residues long. CDR1 and CDR2 from the germline V gene are SGHDT and YYEEEE. The CDR3 DNA follows: TGTGCCAGCAGCTTAGGGGAGGCGGTAATTAATGGCTACACCTTC. Protein: CASSLGEAVINGYTF.

CDR3 protein: CASSPWTGTEAFF. For the CDR3, the DNA is TGTGCCAGCAGCCCATGGACAGGGACTGAAGCTTTCTTT. The chain recombines TRBV14 with TRBJ1-1; 8 bases are a match to TRBD1. The V and J ends lost 4 bases and 5 bases, in that order; junction bases with no gene match: 3. Germline V gives CDR1 SGHDN, CDR2 FVKESK. This CDR3 is 13 amino acids long.